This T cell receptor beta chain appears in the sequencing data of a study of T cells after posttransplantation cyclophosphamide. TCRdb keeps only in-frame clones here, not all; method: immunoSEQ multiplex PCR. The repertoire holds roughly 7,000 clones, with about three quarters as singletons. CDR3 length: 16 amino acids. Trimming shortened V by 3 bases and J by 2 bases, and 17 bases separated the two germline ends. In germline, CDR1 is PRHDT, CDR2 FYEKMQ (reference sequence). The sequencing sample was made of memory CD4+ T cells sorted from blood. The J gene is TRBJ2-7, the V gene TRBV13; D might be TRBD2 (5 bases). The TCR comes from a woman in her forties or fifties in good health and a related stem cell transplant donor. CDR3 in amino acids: CASSFYVRAKTYEQYF. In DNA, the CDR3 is TGTGCCAGCAGCTTTTACGTGAGGGCCAAGACCTACGAGCAGTACTTC. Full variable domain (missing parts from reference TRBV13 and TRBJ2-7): AAGVIQSPRHLIKEKRETATLKCYPIPRHDTVYWYQQGPGQDPQFLISFYEKMQSDKGSIPDRFSAQQFSDYHSELNMSSLELGDSALYFCASSFYVRAKTYEQYFGPGTRLTVT.